This entry lists 11 T cell receptor beta chains sequenced from one sample in a study of T cells in Graves' hyperthyroidism and ophthalmopathy. The TCR beta CDR3 regions underwent amplification using RNA transcripts as the source. The HTBI primer set was used in a first-round RT-PCR of the TCR CDR3. TCRdb processed the multiplex PCR reads anew with MiXCR; each CDR3 protein has one entry. This sample carries hundreds of thousands of distinct CDR3 sequences, more than 20% of them seen once, and the ten largest clones take approximately 30%. The sequenced sample consisted of blood. These TCRs come from a man in his thirties or forties with Graves' ophthalmopathy.

The CDR3 DNA sequence: TGTGCCACCCGCACGGGACAGAGCTATGGCTACACCTTC. It codes for CATRTGQSYGYTF. V usage is TRBV24-1 and J usage is TRBJ1-2, with 7 bases identical to TRBD1. Germline V gene lookup returns CDR1 KGHDR and CDR2 SFDVKD. This CDR3 spans 13 amino acids. V lost 9 bases, J lost 4 bases, and 7 bases stayed unmatched.

This clonotype was counted many times. Here the CDR3 reads CASYGTANTEAFF. The DNA of the CDR3 is TGTGCCAGCTACGGGACGGCCAACACTGAAGCTTTCTTT. The chain uses TRBV11-2 and TRBJ1-1; a possible D gene is TRBD1 (5 bases). The CDR3 consists of 13 residues. From germline, CDR1 is SGHAT and CDR2 FQNNGV. V was shortened by 8 bases and J by 2 bases, with 12 bases between the two germline ends.

The gene calls are TRBV20-1 and TRBJ2-7; the D gene could be TRBD1 or TRBD2 (7 bases each). Per germline, CDR1 DFQATT and CDR2 SNEGSKA (reference sequence). The CDR3 totals 14 residues. V dropped 7 bases and J dropped 4 bases, with 20 bases sitting between them. The CDR3 DNA sequence: TGCAGTGTCCCCGGGGGGACAGCCCCTTACGAGCAGTACTTC. Protein sequence: CSVPGGTAPYEQYF.

This clonotype was picked up many times. In DNA form, the CDR3 reads TGTGCCAGCAGGGGGACTAGCACAGATACGCAGTATTTT. Translation: CASRGTSTDTQYF. This sequence joins TRBV2 and TRBJ2-3, with TRBD2 as a possible D gene (6 bases). Germline assignment: CDR1 SNHLY and CDR2 FYNNEI. The V and J ends lost 6 bases and 0 bases respectively, with 7 bases between them. The CDR3 contains 13 residues.

About this clonotype: A much larger clone sits a single nucleotide away, making a read error possible. This chain links TRBV10-1 with TRBJ1-4; no reliable D call. V was clipped by 8 bases and J by 4 bases, with 11 bases between them. The CDR3 sequence is 13 residues long. Germline-derived CDR1 and CDR2 are WNHNN and SYGVQD (reference sequence). CDR3 residues: CASGRNINEKLFF. CDR3 nucleotide sequence: TGCGCCAGCGGTCGGAATATTAATGAAAAACTGTTTTTT.

This clonotype was detected many times. The chain uses TRBV6-1 and TRBJ1-6; 10 bases are a match to TRBD1. Germline V gene sequence: CDR1 MNHNS, CDR2 SASEGT. V gave up 8 bases and J gave up 6 bases; unmatched junction bases: 10. The length of the CDR3 is 16 residues. CDR3 bases: TGTGCCAGCGGGAGACAGGGGGCGAGCCTTAATTCACCCCTCCACTTT. It specifies CASGRQGASLNSPLHF.

The J gene is TRBJ2-7, the V gene TRBV4-1; 7 positions match TRBD2. Trimming removed 4 bases from V and 5 bases from J; junction bases left unmatched: 11. Germline assignment: CDR1 MGHRA and CDR2 YSYEKL. The CDR3 loop spans 15 amino acids. As DNA, the CDR3 is TGCGCCAGCAGCCTTAATGCGGGAGAAAAAAACGAGCAGTACTTC. Amino acids: CASSLNAGEKNEQYF.

This clonotype was picked up one time. The chain recombines TRBV12-5 with TRBJ2-5; D may match TRBD1 or TRBD2 (5 bases each). Germline CDR1 and CDR2: LGHNT and FRNRAP. Trimming took 1 base from V and 3 from J, leaving 9 bases between them. The CDR3 is 14 amino acids. The CDR3 here is CASGLAGAEETQYF. In DNA form, the CDR3 reads TGTGCTAGTGGTTTGGCCGGGGCGGAAGAGACCCAGTACTTC.

This clonotype was seen more than once but under ten times. This chain uses TRBV10-3 with TRBJ2-1; 11 bases match TRBD2. CDR1 and CDR2 (germline): ENHRY, SYGVKD. This CDR3 region has 18 residues. V lost 4 bases to trimming and J lost 7 bases; unmatched junction nucleotides: 15. The CDR3 DNA reads as TGTGCCATCAGTGCCCAGCGGAAAGGGACTAGCGGTGGTAATGAGCAGTTCTTC. It is translated as CAISAQRKGTSGGNEQFF.

Turning to this clonotype: A single base separates this from a much larger clone, so it may be a read error. The V call is TRBV6-9, the J call TRBJ2-5; D tentatively fits TRBD1 or TRBD2 (5 bases each). Germline V gene sequence: CDR1 MNHGY, CDR2 SVAAGI. The CDR3 runs to 16 residues. V shed 8 bases and J shed 5 bases, with 24 bases lying between them. The CDR3 here is CASGSAWDGLLETQYF. As DNA, the CDR3 is TGTGCCAGCGGTTCCGCATGGGACGGCCTCCTTGAGACCCAGTACTTC.

This chain links TRBV10-3 with TRBJ2-2; possibly TRBD1 for D (5 bases). Trimming cost V 6 bases and J 1 base, with 12 bases left between them. The length of the CDR3 is 15 residues. CDR1 ENHRY and CDR2 SYGVKD come from the germline V gene. The CDR3 here is CAIRPATGNTGELFF. CDR3 DNA sequence: TGTGCCATCAGGCCCGCCACAGGGAACACCGGGGAGCTGTTTTTT.